A single sample is the source of the 25 T cell receptor beta chains below, sequenced in a study of cytomegalovirus exposure and HLA in healthy donors. PCR employed 60 Vbeta and 13 Jbeta primers. Clones were read by immunoSEQ multiplex PCR, and TCRdb kept only the in-frame ones, dropping some. Counted here are approximately 150,000 clones, about four fifths occurring once; the ten biggest clones make up approximately 4%. Material for sequencing was PBMCs. These TCRs come from a man aged 45-65 years in good health and CMV-seropositive.

The CDR3 DNA follows: TGTGCCAGCAGTTTCTCAATCCGACAGGGACGCCCGAACACTGAAGCTTTCTTT. Protein: CASSFSIRQGRPNTEAFF. V usage is TRBV27 and J usage is TRBJ1-1; 7 bases line up with TRBD1. The germline gives CDR1 MNHEY, CDR2 SMNVEV (reference sequence). Unmatched junction bases numbered 14, after V lost 3 bases and J lost 1 base. This CDR3 contains 18 residues.

This chain connects TRBV5-1 to TRBJ2-1, with TRBD1 matching over 8 bases. CDR1 SGHRS and CDR2 YFSETQ come from the germline V gene. Losses at the gene ends were 4 bases for V and 5 bases for J; bases not matched to a gene: 11. The CDR3 runs to 16 residues. CDR3: CASSHGQGGPNNEQFF. The CDR3 DNA reads TGCGCCAGCAGCCACGGACAGGGAGGACCTAACAATGAGCAGTTCTTC. The entire variable domain, with the rest obtained from reference TRBV5-1 and TRBJ2-1, is as follows: KAGVTQTPRYLIKTRGQQVTLSCSPISGHRSVSWYQQTPGQGLQFLFEYFSETQRNKGNFPGRFSGRQFSNSRSEMNVSTLELGDSALYLCASSHGQGGPNNEQFFGPGTRLTVL.

This clone came up a few times. V is TRBV28 and J is TRBJ1-5; D not certain. CDR1 MDHEN and CDR2 SYDVKM come from the germline V gene. V dropped 3 bases and J dropped 2 bases, with 17 bases sitting between them. The CDR3 totals 17 residues. CDR3 in amino acids: CASSLRVTGIGNQPQHF. DNA for the CDR3: TGTGCCAGCAGTTTGAGGGTAACGGGAATCGGCAATCAGCCCCAGCATTTT.

CDR3 sequence: CASSVGARGTEAFF. CDR3 DNA sequence: TGTGCCAGCAGCGTAGGCGCAAGGGGCACTGAAGCTTTCTTT. The rearrangement joins TRBV9 to TRBJ1-1; a weak D match, TRBD1 (5 bases). Trimming left V 0 bases short and J 4 bases short, with 10 bases between. Germline V gene lookup returns CDR1 SGDLS and CDR2 YYNGEE. The CDR3 runs 14 residues.

The J gene is TRBJ2-1, the V gene TRBV4-1; 11 bases map to TRBD2. CDR1 and CDR2 (germline): MGHRA, YSYEKL. CDR3 length: 19 residues. The V gene end was trimmed by 1 base and the J gene end by 4 bases; junction bases not matched to a gene: 12. The CDR3 loop is CASSQVGRGTSGSYNEQFF. The CDR3 nucleotides are TGCGCCAGCAGCCAAGTAGGGAGGGGGACTAGCGGTAGTTACAATGAGCAGTTCTTC.

This chain uses TRBV7-3 with TRBJ2-1; no clear D gene. The V and J ends lost 5 bases and 9 bases respectively, with 14 bases between them. The CDR3 consists of 13 residues. The germline V gene encodes CDR1 SGHTA and CDR2 FQGTGA. The CDR3 here is CASSLGSFGEQFF. In DNA form, the CDR3 reads TGTGCCAGCAGCCTCGGGTCTTTTGGTGAGCAGTTCTTC.

The chain uses TRBV25-1 and TRBJ1-2, with D maybe TRBD1 (6 bases). Germline lookup yields CDR1 MGHDK and CDR2 SYGVNS. CDR3 length equals 13 residues. The V gene lost 7 bases and the J gene lost 5 bases, with 14 bases spanning the gap. The CDR3 DNA is TGTGCCAGCAAAGACACAGGGTGGTATGGCTACACCTTC. It translates to CASKDTGWYGYTF.

The chain carries TRBV27 and TRBJ2-7, with 7 nucleotides matching TRBD1. V gave up 5 bases and J gave up 3 bases; unmatched junction bases: 4. The CDR3 runs 13 residues. From germline, CDR1 is MNHEY and CDR2 SMNVEV (reference sequence). In DNA, the CDR3 is TGTGCCAGCAGTCCGGGACAGAACTACGAGCAGTACTTC. This codes for CASSPGQNYEQYF.

The chain is built from TRBV6-5 and TRBJ1-2; D call uncertain. Trimming took 4 bases from V and 4 from J, leaving 13 bases between them. The length of the CDR3 is 14 residues. The germline V gene encodes CDR1 MNHEY and CDR2 SVGAGI. CDR3 in amino acids: CASSSPQTRYGYTF. Written as DNA, the CDR3 is TGTGCCAGCAGTTCCCCCCAGACACGCTATGGCTACACCTTC.

The chain employs TRBV7-9 and TRBJ2-7, with TRBD2 identical over 12 bases. V lost 4 bases and J lost 2; bases outside the gene matches: 6. Germline CDR1 and CDR2: SEHNR and FQNEAQ (reference sequence). The length of the CDR3 is 16 residues. Here the CDR3 reads CASSSTTSGRTYEQYF. Written as DNA, the CDR3 is TGTGCCAGCAGCTCGACGACTAGCGGGAGAACCTACGAGCAGTACTTC.

The V gene is TRBV18, the J gene TRBJ2-3; 11 bases are a match to TRBD2. Germline V CDR1 and CDR2: KGHSH, LQKENI. J lost 5 bases, V lost 2 bases, and 3 bases had no gene match. CDR3 length: 15 amino acids. The CDR3, as DNA: TGTGCCAGCTCACCAACTAGCGGGGGTGGAGATACGCAGTATTTT. Protein: CASSPTSGGGDTQYF.

The chain recombines TRBV30 with TRBJ2-7, with D possibly TRBD2 on 6 matching bases. Trimming cost V 0 bases and J 4 bases, with 10 bases left between them. The germline gives CDR1 GTSNPN, CDR2 SVGIG (reference sequence). This CDR3 has 13 residues. For the CDR3, the DNA is TGTGCCTGGAGTGTTGGAGGGGCTTACGAGCAGTACTTC. Amino acid sequence: CAWSVGGAYEQYF.

This clone was seen just once. J is TRBJ2-3 and V is TRBV11-1, with TRBD2 identical over 10 bases. V trimming: 4 bases; J trimming: 4 bases; junction bases outside the gene matches: 8. This CDR3 contains 16 residues. Germline loops: CDR1 SGHAT, CDR2 FQDESV (reference sequence). The CDR3 sequence is CASSWKSGGAADTQYF. The CDR3 DNA reads TGTGCCAGCAGCTGGAAGAGCGGGGGGGCGGCAGATACGCAGTATTTT.

The rearrangement links TRBV5-1 to TRBJ2-5; TRBD1 matches at 8 bases. The better agreement between TRBJ2-7 and the DNA end casts doubt on the J call. Germline-derived CDR1 and CDR2 are SGHRS and YFSETQ. The CDR3 is 15 residues long. Here the CDR3 DNA reads TGCGCCAGCAGCTTGCCGGTGGGACAGGTATCCGAGCAGTACTTC. Translation: CASSLPVGQVSEQYF.

This clone was seen a handful of times. V is TRBV6-5 and J is TRBJ2-1, with 8 bases fitting TRBD2. There are 14 residues in the CDR3. V trimming: 5 bases; J trimming: 5 bases; junction bases outside the gene matches: 5. Per the germline V gene, CDR1 is MNHEY and CDR2 is SVGAGI. As DNA, the CDR3 is TGTGCCAGCAGTAAACGCGGGGGGCACAATGAGCAGTTCTTC. Its protein is CASSKRGGHNEQFF.

This chain uses TRBV11-2 with TRBJ1-1; D gene ambiguous. The ends were cut back, 5 bases at V and 0 bases at J, with 13 bases in the middle. This CDR3 is 15 amino acids long. Per germline, CDR1 SGHAT and CDR2 FQNNGV. This CDR3 reads CASSQNPGMNTEAFF. Written as DNA, the CDR3 is TGTGCCAGCAGCCAAAATCCGGGGATGAACACTGAAGCTTTCTTT. Based on the CDR3 plus reference TRBV11-2 and TRBJ1-1, the full variable domain is EAGVAQSPRYKIIEKRQSVAFWCNPISGHATLYWYQQILGQGPKLLIQFQNNGVVDDSQLPKDRFSAERLKGVDSTLKIQPAKLEDSAVYLCASSQNPGMNTEAFFGQGTRLTVV.

This clone was observed a few times. The chain links TRBV6-6 to TRBJ2-2; maybe TRBD2 (6 bases). Germline assignment: CDR1 MNHNY and CDR2 SVGAGI (reference sequence). This CDR3 has 12 residues. Trimming stripped 5 bases from V and 7 bases from J, with 8 bases between. In DNA form, the CDR3 reads TGTGCCAGCAGTCCGGGAGTCGGGGAGCTGTTTTTT. Protein product: CASSPGVGELFF.

This clone appeared once. The chain couples TRBV4-2 to TRBJ2-7, with TRBD2 matching over 11 bases. With 4 bases clipped from V and 0 bases from J, the junction kept 14 bases outside the gene matches. This CDR3 spans 19 amino acids. Germline CDR1 reads LGHNA; CDR2 reads YNFKEQ. CDR3: CASSPNLPRLAGPSYEQYF. The CDR3, as DNA: TGTGCCAGCAGCCCTAACCTCCCCCGACTAGCGGGGCCCTCCTACGAGCAGTACTTC.

The DNA of the CDR3 is TGTGCCAGCAGCAGAACACTACTAGCAGGCGCGAACACCGGGGAGCTGTTTTTT. It is translated as CASSRTLLAGANTGELFF. The rearrangement uses TRBV12-1 and TRBJ2-2; TRBD2 reflects the table's D call only, with no check against the DNA. TRBV12-1 is a pseudogene locus. The CDR3 length is 18 residues.

The rearrangement uses TRBV15 and TRBJ1-1; weak D call: TRBD1 (5 bases). Trimming shortened V by 3 bases and J by 4 bases, and 18 bases separated the two germline ends. This CDR3 contains 16 residues. Per germline, CDR1 LNHNV and CDR2 YYDKDF (reference sequence). CDR3 residues: CATSRLPGWRGTEAFF. CDR3 DNA: TGTGCCACCAGCAGGCTCCCCGGGTGGAGGGGCACTGAAGCTTTCTTT.

The CDR3 region has the DNA TGTGCCAGTAATTCCGGGTCTCATAGCAATCAGCCCCAGCATTTT. It specifies CASNSGSHSNQPQHF. The chain is built from TRBV19 and TRBJ1-5; no reliable D call. Germline loops: CDR1 LNHDA, CDR2 SQIVND (reference sequence). V lost 7 bases, J lost 0 bases, and 13 bases lay in between. The CDR3 has 15 amino acids.

This clone was seen a handful of times. The V gene is TRBV4-1, the J gene TRBJ2-3, with TRBD2 matching 13 bases. Germline V gene lookup returns CDR1 MGHRA and CDR2 YSYEKL. Unmatched junction bases numbered 7, after V lost 4 bases and J lost 0 bases. The CDR3 has 18 amino acids. In DNA form, the CDR3 reads TGCGCCAGCAGCCTCGGACTAGCGGGGGCCCTAAGCACAGATACGCAGTATTTT. This sequence encodes CASSLGLAGALSTDTQYF.

The gene calls are TRBV6-1 and TRBJ2-7, with TRBD1 matching over 9 bases. The germline V gene has CDR1 MNHNS and CDR2 SASEGT. Trimming removed 4 bases from V and 2 bases from J; junction bases left unmatched: 6. This CDR3 spans 15 amino acids. CDR3 DNA: TGTGCCAGCAGTGCGTCCGGGACAGGGACCTACGAGCAGTACTTC. Protein product: CASSASGTGTYEQYF.

The rearrangement links TRBV10-1 to TRBJ2-3; D is unresolved. The V gene's germline CDR1 is WNHNN and CDR2 SYGVQD (reference sequence). This CDR3 spans 15 amino acids. V was clipped by 3 bases and J by 1 base, with 11 bases between them. DNA for the CDR3: TGCGCCAGCAGTGATCTCTCGTCGGGCACAGATACGCAGTATTTT. This translates into CASSDLSSGTDTQYF.

This clone was counted only a few times. The germline gene is not matched at one end of the junction; a read error may be the cause. This sample also contains other DNA sequences that code for the same CDR3. The rearrangement joins TRBV18 to TRBJ1-6, with D maybe TRBD1 (6 bases). The CDR3 is 15 residues long. The V gene's germline CDR1 is KGHSH and CDR2 LQKENI. CDR3 region: CASSERQANNSPLHF. In DNA form, the CDR3 reads TGTGCCAGCTCAGAACGACAGGCCAACAATTCCCCCCTCCACTTT.